This T cell receptor (beta chain) was retrieved from a study of OX40 agonist ivuxolimab in advanced cancers. CDR3 length: 16 amino acids. Germline values: CDR1 MRHNA, CDR2 SNTAGT. V was cut by 4 bases and J by 0 bases, with 15 bases left in between. Sequencing used immunoSEQ multiplex PCR; TCRdb keeps in-frame clones, though not all of them. The sample carries 35,000 to 50,000 clones, about 81% recorded once. This chain links TRBV6-4 with TRBJ1-1; D remains ambiguous. The specimen was CD4+ or CD8+ T cells sorted from blood, collected in a trial of the OX40 agonist ivuxolimab. The TCR was taken from an adult with an advanced solid tumor such as melanoma, head and neck, liver or kidney cancer. CDR3 coding DNA: TGTGCCAGCAGTGGCTACGCGAAGTACATGAACACTGAAGCTTTCTTT. It is translated as CASSGYAKYMNTEAFF.